This T cell receptor (beta chain) originates from a study of cytomegalovirus exposure and HLA in healthy donors. Whole-study findings and limits: Reports indicated that the classifier achieved high specificity and sensitivity in diagnosing cytomegalovirus status. Through in vitro validation, three CMV-associated chains were shown to be specific for CMV antigens. The study recorded 150 to 200 TCR beta chains that were cytomegalovirus-associated.

Profiled with immunoSEQ multiplex PCR; TCRdb holds only in-frame clones, not every one. The sample includes 150,000 to 200,000 clones, more than 75% of them seen just once. This CDR3 has 12 residues. Germline V gene lookup returns CDR1 SQVTM and CDR2 ANQGSEA. Deletions cut 6 bases from V and 5 bases from J, with 13 bases between. Details on this clone: The antigen is undetermined.

It was the roughly 130-subject validation cohort, separate from the approximately 670-subject first cohort, to which the donors belonged. The chain recombines TRBV29-1 with TRBJ1-1; a possible D gene is TRBD1 (6 bases). The specimen was PBMCs. The receptor was derived from a man aged 18 to 29 in good health and CMV-seronegative. CDR3 residues: CSVSRGKTEAFF. The CDR3 nucleotides are TGCAGCGTGTCCAGGGGAAAGACTGAAGCTTTCTTT.